Listed here are 21 T cell receptor beta chains from one sample, sequenced in a study of T cell responses to AZD1222 COVID-19 vaccine. The table came from immunoSEQ multiplex PCR; TCRdb's copy has only in-frame clones and leaves some out. The sample has under 150,000 clones; just under 95% are singletons. The starting material was peripheral blood, obtained on day 0 of AZD1222 vaccination. All receptors come from an adult in good health.

The chain recombines TRBV28 with TRBJ1-6, with a tentative D call TRBD1 (5 bases). The length of the CDR3 is 15 residues. Germline V gene lookup returns CDR1 MDHEN and CDR2 SYDVKM. Trimming removed 1 base from V and 8 bases from J, with 12 bases in between. The CDR3 region has the DNA TGTGCCAGCAGTTTATTGGCGAGGGGAGATTCACCCCTCCACTTT. Protein: CASSLLARGDSPLHF. The full variable domain, in which reference TRBV28 and TRBJ1-6 provide the parts outside the CDR3, is DVKVTQSSRYLVKRTGEKVFLECVQDMDHENMFWYRQDPGLGLRLIYFSYDVKMKEKGDIPEGYSVSREKKERFSLILESASTNQTSMYLCASSLLARGDSPLHFGNGTRLTVT.

This clone showed up just once. The chain joins TRBV5-6 to TRBJ2-2; 8 bases align to TRBD1. V trimming: 4 bases; J trimming: 8 bases; junction bases outside the gene matches: 7. CDR1 and CDR2 from the germline V gene are SGHDT and YYEEEE. This CDR3 is 14 amino acids long. CDR3 nucleotides: TGTGCCAGCAGCCCCCCCAACAGGGGGGGGGAGCTGTTTTTT. As protein: CASSPPNRGGELFF.

The chain links TRBV5-1 to TRBJ2-1; 8 positions agree with TRBD2. Losses at the gene ends were 4 bases for V and 8 bases for J; bases not matched to a gene: 20. Germline V gives CDR1 SGHRS, CDR2 YFSETQ. The CDR3 covers 18 residues. CDR3 protein: CASSLLPGGGLKDDEQFF. The CDR3, as DNA: TGCGCCAGCAGCCTGCTCCCCGGGGGGGGGCTTAAGGACGATGAGCAGTTCTTC.

The rearrangement links TRBV11-1 to TRBJ1-2, with D hard to call. The V and J ends lost 5 bases and 1 base respectively, with 8 bases between them. The germline V gene has CDR1 SGHAT and CDR2 FQDESV (reference sequence). This CDR3 spans 13 amino acids. The CDR3 reads CASSAQDNYGYTF. Written as DNA, the CDR3 is TGTGCCAGCAGCGCCCAAGATAACTATGGCTACACCTTC.

This clone was observed once. The V gene is TRBV6-5, the J gene TRBJ2-3; tentatively, D is TRBD2 (6 bases). Germline loops: CDR1 MNHEY, CDR2 SVGAGI. Trimming stripped 7 bases from V and 4 bases from J, with 15 bases between. CDR3 size: 14 residues. CDR3 in DNA: TGTGCCAGCAATGTTGTCGGGAGCGCAGATACGCAGTATTTT. This encodes CASNVVGSADTQYF.

The V call is TRBV19, the J call TRBJ2-1; D gene ambiguous. The V end was cut by 3 bases, the J end by 5 bases, with 14 bases between. Per germline, CDR1 LNHDA and CDR2 SQIVND (reference sequence). The CDR3 spans 15 residues. DNA of the CDR3: TGTGCCAGTAGTATCCTTTTAGCTTTAAACAATGAGCAGTTCTTC. Encoded protein: CASSILLALNNEQFF.

The J gene is TRBJ2-7, the V gene TRBV11-3, with 7 bases aligning to TRBD1. Trimming cost V 5 bases and J 5 bases; bases outside gene matches: 9. The germline CDR1 and CDR2 sequences are SGHNT and YENEEA. CDR3 length: 14 amino acids. The CDR3 DNA follows: TGTGCCAGCAGCCCGGCCCGGGACAGAAACGAGCAGTACTTC. Translation gives CASSPARDRNEQYF.

The table lists this clone with a count of one. The gene calls are TRBV28 and TRBJ2-1; the D is unclear. In germline, CDR1 is MDHEN, CDR2 SYDVKM. The CDR3 extends over 12 amino acids. V lost 2 bases and J 8 bases, leaving 7 bases between the germline ends. The CDR3 is CASSLEGHEQFF. CDR3 nucleotide sequence: TGTGCCAGCAGTTTAGAAGGGCATGAGCAGTTCTTC.

The V gene is TRBV25-1, the J gene TRBJ1-3; D remains ambiguous. Germline CDR1 and CDR2: MGHDK and SYGVNS. The CDR3 is 13 amino acids. Trimming took off 8 bases at V and 3 bases at J, with 11 bases between the two ends. The CDR3 DNA is TGTGCCAGCGCCATGGGGAATGGAAACACCATATATTTT. This sequence encodes CASAMGNGNTIYF.

This clone was detected a few times. The genes are TRBV14 and TRBJ1-2; 7 bases map to TRBD1. The CDR3 covers 14 residues. V shed 4 bases and J 4 bases; nucleotides not matched to a gene: 6. Looked up from germline, CDR1 is SGHDN and CDR2 is FVKESK. In nucleotides, the CDR3 is TGTGCCAGCAGCCCCAACTGGGACAGCTATGGCTACACCTTC. This sequence encodes CASSPNWDSYGYTF. The full variable domain, completed using reference TRBV14 and TRBJ1-2, is EAGVTQFPSHSVIEKGQTVTLRCDPISGHDNLYWYRRVMGKEIKFLLHFVKESKQDESGMPNNRFLAERTGGTYSTLKVQPAELEDSGVYFCASSPNWDSYGYTFGSGTRLTVV.

The rearrangement uses TRBV23-1 and TRBJ1-1; no definite D call. TRBV23-1 is assigned to the ORF class and has an uncertain function. Trimming shortened V by 4 bases and J by 7 bases, and 4 bases separated the two germline ends. The CDR3 has 10 amino acids. The CDR3 nucleotides read TGCGCCAGCAGTCCCTGTGAAGCTTTCTTT. The encoded protein is CASSPCEAFF.

Concerning this clone itself: This same CDR3 is encoded by further DNA sequences in the sample. The genes are TRBV19 and TRBJ1-1; unclear D gene. This CDR3 has 13 amino acids. Germline CDR1 LNHDA, CDR2 SQIVND (reference sequence). Deletions cut 3 bases from V and 2 bases from J, with 7 bases between. The CDR3 loop is CASSISTNTEAFF. CDR3 sequence (DNA): TGTGCCAGTAGTATTTCGACCAACACTGAAGCTTTCTTT.

The V and J genes are TRBV12-2 and TRBJ2-7. TRBV12-2 is marked as a pseudogene. The CDR3 covers 15 residues. The CDR3 coding sequence is TGTGCAAGTCGCTTAGGGCTGACCTTACTCGCCGAGCAGTACTTC. Residues: CASRLGLTLLAEQYF.

The J gene is TRBJ2-3, the V gene TRBV21-1; TRBD2 reflects the table's D call only, with no check against the DNA. TRBV21-1 is recorded as a pseudogene. CDR3 length: 16 residues. CDR3 nucleotides: TGTGCCAGCAGTTCGAGATCCCCGTCTACCACAGATACGCAGTATTTT. Its translation is CASSSRSPSTTDTQYF.

The rearrangement joins TRBV2 to TRBJ1-2, with D tentatively TRBD1 (6 bases). With 4 bases removed from V and 8 bases from J, the gap between germline ends came to 44 bases. Germline V gene sequence: CDR1 SNHLY, CDR2 FYNNEI. The CDR3 runs 23 residues. The CDR3 DNA reads as TGTGCCAGCAGTGGAGGGGGGGGGATGAGCGATCTAGCTCTCGTATCACCTGACAGCGGCTACACCTTC. The encoded protein is CASSGGGGMSDLALVSPDSGYTF.

The genes are TRBV7-2 and TRBJ2-7; no firm D call. V lost 5 bases, J lost 6 bases, and 14 bases lay in between. Germline loops: CDR1 SGHTA, CDR2 FQGNSA. The CDR3 loop spans 13 amino acids. The CDR3 region is CASSLFARSEQYF. CDR3 bases: TGTGCCAGCAGCCTCTTCGCCAGAAGCGAGCAGTACTTC.

The V gene is TRBV7-2, the J gene TRBJ2-5; D is undetermined. CDR1 SGHTA and CDR2 FQGNSA come from the germline V gene. V gave up 2 bases and J gave up 2 bases, with 9 bases separating them. CDR3 length: 14 amino acids. The CDR3, as DNA: TGTGCCAGCAGCTTAAGGCTCGGGCAAGAGACCCAGTACTTC. Translating it yields CASSLRLGQETQYF.

This clone was seen only a few times. The chain recombines TRBV19 with TRBJ1-5; 7 positions agree with TRBD1. Germline V gives CDR1 LNHDA, CDR2 SQIVND (reference sequence). Germline trimming cut 9 bases from V and 1 base from J; bases unmatched to any gene: 6. The length of the CDR3 is 14 residues. CDR3 amino acids: CASQIQGSNQPQHF. The CDR3 coding sequence is TGTGCCAGCCAAATACAGGGGAGCAATCAGCCCCAGCATTTT.

The chain combines TRBV2 with TRBJ1-1; 8 bases align to TRBD1. J lost 5 bases, V lost 10 bases, and 6 bases had no gene match. CDR3 length: 12 amino acids. Germline V gene data show CDR1 as SNHLY and CDR2 as FYNNEI. In DNA, the CDR3 is TGTGCCACTACAGGGGGTCGAACTGAAGCTTTCTTT. As protein: CATTGGRTEAFF.

This chain uses TRBV2 with TRBJ2-2; 10 bases align to TRBD2. The V gene's germline CDR1 is SNHLY and CDR2 FYNNEI. J was trimmed by 3 bases and V by 9 bases; bases with no gene match: 10. CDR3 length: 16 residues. The CDR3 region is CARQTLAGVDTGELFF. CDR3 DNA sequence: TGTGCCAGACAAACTCTAGCGGGAGTGGACACCGGGGAGCTGTTTTTT.

The V call is TRBV4-2, the J call TRBJ1-2, with 7 bases aligning to TRBD1. V shed 0 bases, J shed 1 base, and the junction held 8 bases outside the gene matches. The germline V gene has CDR1 LGHNA and CDR2 YNFKEQ. The CDR3 sequence is 17 residues long. For the CDR3, the DNA is TGTGCCAGCAGCCAAGATTTAGGGACAGCCTATAACTATGGCTACACCTTC. This translates into CASSQDLGTAYNYGYTF.